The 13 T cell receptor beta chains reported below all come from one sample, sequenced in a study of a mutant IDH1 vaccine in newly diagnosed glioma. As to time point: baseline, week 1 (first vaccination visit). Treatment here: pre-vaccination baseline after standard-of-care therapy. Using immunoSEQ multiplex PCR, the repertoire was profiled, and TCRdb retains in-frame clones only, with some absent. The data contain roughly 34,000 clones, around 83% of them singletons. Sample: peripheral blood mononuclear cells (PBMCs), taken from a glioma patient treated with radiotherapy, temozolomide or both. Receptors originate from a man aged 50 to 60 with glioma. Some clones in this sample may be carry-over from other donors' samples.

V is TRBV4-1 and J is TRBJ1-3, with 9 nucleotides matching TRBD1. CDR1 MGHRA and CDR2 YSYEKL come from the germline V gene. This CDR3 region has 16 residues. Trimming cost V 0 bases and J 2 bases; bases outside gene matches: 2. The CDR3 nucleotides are TGCGCCAGCAGCCAAGATCGGACAGGGGCTGGAAACACCATATATTTT. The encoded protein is CASSQDRTGAGNTIYF.

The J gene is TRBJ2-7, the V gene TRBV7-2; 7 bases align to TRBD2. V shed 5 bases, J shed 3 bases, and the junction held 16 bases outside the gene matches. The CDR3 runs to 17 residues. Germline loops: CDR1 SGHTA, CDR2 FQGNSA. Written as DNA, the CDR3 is TGTGCCAGCAGCCCCCCCTCACCCGGATGGGAGGGCTACGAGCAGTACTTC. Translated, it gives CASSPPSPGWEGYEQYF.

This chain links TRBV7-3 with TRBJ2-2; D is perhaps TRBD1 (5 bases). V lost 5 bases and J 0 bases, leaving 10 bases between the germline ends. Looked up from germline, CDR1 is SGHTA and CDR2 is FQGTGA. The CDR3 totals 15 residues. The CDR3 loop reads CASSPQGTNTGELFF. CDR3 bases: TGTGCCAGCAGCCCCCAGGGAACGAACACCGGGGAGCTGTTTTTT.

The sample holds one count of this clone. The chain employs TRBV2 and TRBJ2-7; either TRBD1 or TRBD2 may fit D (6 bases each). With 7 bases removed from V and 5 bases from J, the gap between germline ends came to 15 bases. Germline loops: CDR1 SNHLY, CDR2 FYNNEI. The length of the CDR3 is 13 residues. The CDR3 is CASNEGGHNEQYF. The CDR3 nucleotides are TGTGCCAGCAACGAAGGGGGGCATAACGAGCAGTACTTC.

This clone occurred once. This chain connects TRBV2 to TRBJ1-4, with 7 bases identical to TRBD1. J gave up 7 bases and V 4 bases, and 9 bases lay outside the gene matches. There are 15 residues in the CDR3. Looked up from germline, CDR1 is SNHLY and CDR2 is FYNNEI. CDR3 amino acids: CASSGSNNRGEKLFF. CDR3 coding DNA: TGTGCCAGCAGTGGTTCCAATAACAGGGGTGAAAAACTGTTTTTT.

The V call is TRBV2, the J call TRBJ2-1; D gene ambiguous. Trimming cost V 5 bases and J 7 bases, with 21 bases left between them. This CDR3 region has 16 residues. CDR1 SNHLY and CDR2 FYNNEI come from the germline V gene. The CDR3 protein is CASSSSGPSLGNEQFF. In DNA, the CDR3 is TGTGCCAGCAGTTCCTCCGGGCCCTCACTGGGGAATGAGCAGTTCTTC.

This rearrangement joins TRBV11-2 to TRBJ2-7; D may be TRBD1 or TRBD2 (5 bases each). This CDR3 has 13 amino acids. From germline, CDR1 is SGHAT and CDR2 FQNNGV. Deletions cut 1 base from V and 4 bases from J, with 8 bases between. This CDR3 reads CASSLGGKYEQYF. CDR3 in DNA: TGTGCCAGCAGCTTAGGGGGGAAATACGAGCAGTACTTC.

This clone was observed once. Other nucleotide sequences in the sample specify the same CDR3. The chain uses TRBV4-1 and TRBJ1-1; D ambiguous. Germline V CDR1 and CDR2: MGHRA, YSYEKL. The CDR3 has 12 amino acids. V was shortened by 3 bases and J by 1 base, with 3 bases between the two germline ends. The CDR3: CASSQGNTEAFF. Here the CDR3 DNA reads TGCGCCAGCAGCCAGGGGAACACTGAAGCTTTCTTT.

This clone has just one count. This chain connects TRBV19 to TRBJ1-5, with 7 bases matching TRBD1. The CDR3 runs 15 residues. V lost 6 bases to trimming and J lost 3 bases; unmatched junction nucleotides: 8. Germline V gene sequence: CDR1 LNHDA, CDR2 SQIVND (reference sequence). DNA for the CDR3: TGTGCCAGTAGGGCTAAGACAGGGCCCAATCAGCCCCAGCATTTT. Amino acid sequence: CASRAKTGPNQPQHF.

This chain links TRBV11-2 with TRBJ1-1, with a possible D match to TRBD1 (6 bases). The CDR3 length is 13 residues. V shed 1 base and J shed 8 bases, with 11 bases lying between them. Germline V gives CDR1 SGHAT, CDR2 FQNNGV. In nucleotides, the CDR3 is TGTGCCAGCAGCTTAGGTGGGGGGGCCGAAGCTTTCTTT. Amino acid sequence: CASSLGGGAEAFF.

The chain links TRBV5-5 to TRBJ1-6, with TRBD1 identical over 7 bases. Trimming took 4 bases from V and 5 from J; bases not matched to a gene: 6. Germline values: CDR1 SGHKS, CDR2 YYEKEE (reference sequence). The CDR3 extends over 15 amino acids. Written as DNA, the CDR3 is TGTGCCAGCAGCCGTGGGGACAGCCATAATTCACCCCTCCACTTT. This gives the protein CASSRGDSHNSPLHF.

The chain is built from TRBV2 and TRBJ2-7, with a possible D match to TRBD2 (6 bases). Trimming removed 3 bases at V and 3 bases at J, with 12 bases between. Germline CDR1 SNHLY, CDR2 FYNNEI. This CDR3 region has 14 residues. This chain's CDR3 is CASSDTGDNYEQYF. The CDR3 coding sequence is TGTGCCAGCAGTGACACGGGAGACAACTACGAGCAGTACTTC. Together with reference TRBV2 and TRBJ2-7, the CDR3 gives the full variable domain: EPEVTQTPSHQVTQMGQEVILRCVPISNHLYFYWYRQILGQKVEFLVSFYNNEISEKSEIFDDQFSVERPDGSNFTLKIRSTKLEDSAMYFCASSDTGDNYEQYFGPGTRLTVT.

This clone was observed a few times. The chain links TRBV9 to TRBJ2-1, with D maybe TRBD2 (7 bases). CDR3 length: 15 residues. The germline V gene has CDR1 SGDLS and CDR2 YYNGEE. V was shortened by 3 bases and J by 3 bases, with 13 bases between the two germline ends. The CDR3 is CASSEGGGYYNEQFF. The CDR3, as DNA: TGTGCCAGCAGCGAGGGAGGGGGGTACTACAATGAGCAGTTCTTC.